The clone carrying this T cell receptor (beta chain) was found many times. Its antigen is unknown. This entry comes from a study of T cells in Graves' hyperthyroidism and ophthalmopathy. The V and J ends lost 3 bases and 0 bases respectively, with 12 bases between them. The CDR3 contains 15 residues. CDR1 and CDR2 (germline): ENHRY, SYGVKD. The study's findings and limits: Most clonotypes expanded in the thyroid (above 0.001) were also present in blood. Classification by a 13 V-J model distinguished ophthalmopathy from stable hyperthyroidism.

RNA transcripts gave rise to amplified TCR beta CDR3 regions. HTBI primers were used for first-round RT-PCR of the TCR CDR3. TCRdb redid the calling of the multiplex PCR reads with MiXCR, one entry per CDR3 protein. The sample consists of around 300,000 distinct CDR3 sequences, 20% to 25% of them appearing once. The receptor was derived from a man in his thirties or forties with Graves' ophthalmopathy. The material sequenced was blood. The V call is TRBV10-3, the J call TRBJ2-7; no reliable D call. The chain's CDR3 is CAISEQRTSSYEQYF. The CDR3, as DNA: TGTGCCATCAGTGAACAAAGGACCAGCTCCTACGAGCAGTACTTC.